The sequence of this T cell receptor (beta chain) was determined in a study of CD8 T cells in ankylosing spondylitis (dated by TCRdb to 2015 to 2018). Background on the whole study: The study profiled T cell receptor beta repertoires in healthy donors and ankylosing spondylitis patients to find disease-linked TCR variants. Peripheral blood was sampled, and synovial fluid was also collected from ankylosing spondylitis patients. In total, the full study cohort was made up of 85 to 140 healthy donors and 25 or so ankylosing spondylitis patients. Summary of the overall study and its limitations: Some TCR beta motif variants had previously been reported in synovial fluid and blood of reactive arthritis patients, which suggested common disease-initiation mechanisms. A CD8+ phenotype was shown by the disease-linked clones, which were found at relatively low frequencies in peripheral blood. A TCR beta motif of about 8 highly homologous amino acid variants appeared characteristic of blood from ankylosing spondylitis patients. According to the report, matched synovial fluid samples from ankylosing spondylitis patients were significantly enriched for the disease-linked clones.

Instrument used: Illumina HiSeq 2500. Quantitative 5'-RACE with molecular barcodes was the method used to prepare the TCR beta libraries. The authors' pipeline ran thus. To identify disease-linked TCR variants, a new computational method was used, one built on a probabilistic model of VDJ rearrangement. TCRdb trimmed public reads at Q25 via fastp, called clones via MiXCR and kept in-frame beta chains. Entries that share a CDR3 protein sequence are merged under the most common genes and DNA. These V and J calls originate from TCRdb's pipeline instead of the authors' own analysis. This sample lists 200,000 to 250,000 distinct CDR3 sequences; roughly 6.6% were detected once. The top ten clonotypes cover more than 13% of the sample. V is cut back by 3 bases and J by 6 bases, with 7 bases in the junction unmatched. The CDR3 starts with the cysteine, ends with the phenylalanine, and has 14 residues. The only DNA kept is the CDR3, 42 bases in frame from the first base. CDR1 DFQATT and CDR2 SNEGSKA were looked up in the germline V gene (reference sequence).

This clonotype was seen only a few times. No antigen is known for it. Base qualities are missing; no much larger clone stands one base away. The TCR comes from a male donor with ankylosing spondylitis. What was sequenced was blood, either unsorted or a sorted T cell fraction (not recorded which). The V gene is TRBV20-1 and the J gene is TRBJ2-5, with TRBD1 matching 10 junction bases. The nucleotides are TGCAGTGCTAGTTGGACAGGGGGTAGGAAGACCCAGTACTTC. Its protein reads: CSASWTGGRKTQYF.